The clone carrying this T cell receptor (beta chain) was counted at least ten times. The target antigen is unknown. Germline CDR1 and CDR2: LNHDA and SQIVND (reference sequence). CDR3 length: 14 amino acids. Trimming removed 6 bases from V and 4 bases from J, with 15 bases in between. Researchers amplified the TCR beta CDR3 regions from RNA transcripts. The HTBI primer set served for first-round RT-PCR of the TCR CDR3. TCRdb recomputed calls from the multiplex PCR reads with MiXCR, one row per CDR3 protein. The sample has 450,000 to 550,000 distinct CDR3 sequences; approximately 25% are singletons. These data come from a study of T cells in Graves' hyperthyroidism and ophthalmopathy. Patients with ophthalmopathy all had a Clinical Activity Score of at least 3, a NOSPECS grade of at least 4 and duration under 3 months. Study observations and caveats: The model's output predicted ophthalmopathy at a median of 6.5 months prior to onset.

The TCR originated in a woman between 25 and 40 years old with Graves' ophthalmopathy. The sequenced material came from blood. This chain links TRBV19 with TRBJ1-1, with D possibly being TRBD1 (5 bases). CDR3 amino acids: CASSATWGITEAFF. CDR3 in DNA: TGTGCCAGTAGCGCGACCTGGGGGATCACTGAAGCTTTCTTT.